A selection of T cell receptor beta chains follows, all from one sample in a study of regulatory T cells in long-lasting Graves disease. MiXCR was run by TCRdb on the multiplex PCR reads, yielding one entry per CDR3 protein. The data show about 430,000 distinct CDR3 sequences, 15% seen once. This sample also belongs to another study, concerning T cells in Graves' hyperthyroidism and ophthalmopathy.

The starting material was peripheral blood mononuclear cells (PBMCs), obtained at new diagnosis, from a patient treated with antithyroid drugs. All receptors derive from a woman between 35 and 50 years old with Graves disease. CDR3s include the opening cysteine and the closing phenylalanine or tryptophan. A D gene is named only where the DNA matches it firmly. Part of the rows lack a size; the others show once, few, many or a class for expanded clones.

V	J	D	length	size	CDR3	DNA
TRBV11-2	TRBJ1-2	-	15	many	CASSSPRGRNYGYTF	TGTGCCAGCAGCTCCCCTCGAGGCAGAAACTATGGCTACACCTTC
TRBV11-2	TRBJ2-7	TRBD2	16	many	CASRTTGLAGRYEQYF	TGTGCCAGCAGAACAACGGGACTAGCGGGACGGTACGAGCAGTACTTC
TRBV14	TRBJ2-5	-	17	few	CASSQGWARGVRETQYF	TGCGCCAGCAGCCAAGGTTGGGCCAGGGGAGTTCGGGAGACCCAGTACTTC
TRBV19	TRBJ2-1	-	16	few	CASSIRGRGGYNEQFF	TGTGCCAGTAGTATTCGGGGCAGGGGCGGGTACAATGAGCAGTTCTTC
TRBV10-3	TRBJ2-7	TRBD2	13	many	CAIRGGGDYEQYF	TGTGCCATCAGGGGGGGAGGGGACTACGAGCAGTACTTC
TRBV5-6	TRBJ2-4	-	16	-	CASSLTGLLAKNIQYF	TGTGCCAGCAGCTTGACGGGACTCCTAGCCAAAAACATTCAGTACTTC
TRBV28	TRBJ1-2	-	13	many	CASSSAPGYGYTF	TGTGCCAGCAGTTCCGCCCCGGGCTATGGCTACACCTTC
TRBV7-3	TRBJ2-2	TRBD2	15	-	CASSPTSGRDGELFF	TGTGCCAGCAGCCCGACTAGCGGGAGGGACGGGGAGCTGTTTTTT
TRBV7-9	TRBJ2-7	TRBD1	15	-	CASTRDRVGDYEQYF	TGTGCCAGCACCCGGGACAGGGTGGGCGACTACGAGCAGTACTTC
TRBV6-2/TRBV6-3	TRBJ2-3	-	16	many	CASSYRGLVAVDTQYF	TGTGCCAGCAGTTACCGGGGATTAGTCGCTGTAGATACGCAGTATTTT